One and the same sample provided the 14 T cell receptor beta chains below, sequenced in a study of CD8 T cells in ankylosing spondylitis. TCRdb processed the 5' RACE reads anew with MiXCR; each CDR3 protein has one entry. In the table there are 250,000 or so distinct CDR3 sequences, about 10% of which are singletons. Sequencing was carried out using blood, either unsorted or a sorted T cell fraction (not recorded which). The source of these receptors is a male donor with ankylosing spondylitis or in good health (not recorded which).

The chain combines TRBV2 with TRBJ1-1, with D possibly matching TRBD1 (5 bases). V was clipped by 2 bases and J by 4 bases, with 14 bases between them. Germline loops: CDR1 SNHLY, CDR2 FYNNEI. This CDR3 contains 15 residues. CDR3 amino acids: CASSERYGGSTEAFF. The CDR3 bases are TGTGCCAGCAGTGAACGGTATGGGGGGTCCACTGAAGCTTTCTTT. The full variable domain, in which reference TRBV2 and TRBJ1-1 provide the parts outside the CDR3, is EPEVTQTPSHQVTQMGQEVILRCVPISNHLYFYWYRQILGQKVEFLVSFYNNEISEKSEIFDDQFSVERPDGSNFTLKIRSTKLEDSAMYFCASSERYGGSTEAFFGQGTRLTVV.

This clonotype occurred a few times. V usage is TRBV4-1 and J usage is TRBJ2-1; a possible D gene is TRBD1 (7 bases). Germline V lookup: CDR1 MGHRA, CDR2 YSYEKL. The CDR3 length is 18 residues. The V and J ends lost 1 base and 0 bases respectively, with 16 bases between them. The CDR3 DNA reads as TGCGCCAGCAGCCAAGGGAGGGGGCGGAAAAGCTCCTACAATGAGCAGTTCTTC. This sequence encodes CASSQGRGRKSSYNEQFF.

The chain combines TRBV12-3 or TRBV12-4 with TRBJ1-1, with 8 nucleotides matching TRBD1. Unmatched junction bases numbered 12, after V lost 5 bases and J lost 4 bases. The CDR3 spans 16 residues. CDR3 region: CASSLPGQARGTEAFF. In DNA, the CDR3 is TGTGCCAGCAGTCTCCCGGGACAGGCCCGAGGCACTGAAGCTTTCTTT.

At least ten counts were recorded for this clonotype. V gene TRBV4-1 combines with J gene TRBJ1-4; 7 bases fit TRBD1. Germline loops: CDR1 MGHRA, CDR2 YSYEKL. This CDR3 has 16 amino acids. V was pared by 2 bases and J by 1 base, with 4 bases of the junction left unmatched. The CDR3 spells CASSQKGAGTNEKLFF. The CDR3 nucleotides are TGCGCCAGCAGCCAAAAGGGGGCAGGAACTAATGAAAAACTGTTTTTT.

The CDR3 sequence is CASSPTEWRTQYF. The CDR3 bases are TGTGCCAGCAGCCCTACGGAGTGGCGTACGCAGTATTTT. The V gene is TRBV7-6, the J gene TRBJ2-3, with no clear D. The CDR3 covers 13 residues. Trimming cost V 5 bases and J 8 bases, with 14 bases left between them. CDR1 SGHVS and CDR2 FNYEAQ come from the germline V gene. The full variable domain, rest sourced from reference TRBV7-6 and TRBJ2-3, is GAGVSQSPRYKVTKRGQDVALRCDPISGHVSLYWYRQALGQGPEFLTYFNYEAQQDKSGLPNDRFSAERPEGSISTLTIQRTEQRDSAMYRCASSPTEWRTQYFGPGTRLTVL.

This clonotype was picked up a small number of times. V usage is TRBV28 and J usage is TRBJ1-1, with a weak D call TRBD1 (5 bases). The CDR3 covers 12 residues. Trimming shortened V by 7 bases and J by 5 bases, and 11 bases separated the two germline ends. Germline lookup yields CDR1 MDHEN and CDR2 SYDVKM. DNA for the CDR3: TGTGCCAGCATCACAGGTGGAACTGAAGCTTTCTTT. Translation: CASITGGTEAFF.

This clonotype was seen repeatedly, ten times or more. The chain combines TRBV10-2 with TRBJ2-7; D may match TRBD1 or TRBD2 (5 bases each). The germline CDR1 and CDR2 sequences are WSHSY and SAAADI. The CDR3 spans 13 residues. Trimming took 6 bases from V and 7 from J, leaving 16 bases between them. CDR3 protein: CASRVHGAGEQYF. The CDR3 DNA is TGCGCCAGCAGGGTACACGGGGCAGGTGAGCAGTACTTC.

As to this clonotype: This could be a read error, since a much larger clone is one nucleotide away. The J gene is TRBJ2-1, the V gene TRBV12-2; TRBD2 reflects the table's D call only, with no check against the DNA. TRBV12-2 is reported as a pseudogene. This CDR3 contains 15 residues. The CDR3 is CASHLKASGYNEQFF. The CDR3 DNA reads as TGTGCAAGTCACTTAAAGGCTAGCGGATACAATGAGCAGTTCTTC.

This clonotype was observed many times. The genes are TRBV15 and TRBJ2-1, with D perhaps matching TRBD1 (6 bases). Germline V gene lookup returns CDR1 LNHNV and CDR2 YYDKDF (reference sequence). CDR3 size: 15 residues. The V and J ends lost 1 base and 10 bases respectively, with 17 bases between them. DNA for the CDR3: TGTGCCACCAGCAGAGCGTCCTCAGGGGAATGGGAGCAGTTCTTC. It is translated as CATSRASSGEWEQFF.

Many counts were recorded for this clonotype. The chain has TRBV10-3 and TRBJ2-5; D is perhaps TRBD2 (7 bases). CDR1 and CDR2 (germline): ENHRY, SYGVKD. V lost 3 bases and J lost 1, with 12 bases in between. The CDR3 extends over 15 amino acids. CDR3 sequence (DNA): TGTGCCATCAGTGAACCGGGGGGCATCCAAGAGACCCAGTACTTC. Translating gives CAISEPGGIQETQYF.

In its sample, this clonotype was seen many times. The chain is built from TRBV5-1 and TRBJ2-7; a possible D gene is TRBD2 (6 bases). The V gene's germline CDR1 is SGHRS and CDR2 YFSETQ. The CDR3 sequence is 15 residues long. The V and J ends lost 5 bases and 4 bases respectively, with 19 bases between them. CDR3 in DNA: TGCGCCAGCAGAGTGCGTCTGGCGGGATGGTACGAGCAGTACTTC. This codes for CASRVRLAGWYEQYF. Full variable domain (remainder filled in from reference TRBV5-1 and TRBJ2-7): KAGVTQTPRYLIKTRGQQVTLSCSPISGHRSVSWYQQTPGQGLQFLFEYFSETQRNKGNFPGRFSGRQFSNSRSEMNVSTLELGDSALYLCASRVRLAGWYEQYFGPGTRLTVT.

V and J are TRBV7-9 and TRBJ2-3; TRBD1 might be the D (6 bases). CDR3 size: 14 residues. V lost 6 bases and J lost 0, with 10 bases in between. From germline, CDR1 is SEHNR and CDR2 FQNEAQ (reference sequence). CDR3: CASSRDISTDTQYF. The CDR3 DNA sequence: TGTGCCAGCAGTCGGGACATTAGCACAGATACGCAGTATTTT.

This chain links TRBV7-8 with TRBJ2-2; 11 nucleotides agree with TRBD2. Germline CDR1 and CDR2: SGHVS and FQNEAQ. The ends lost 4 bases at V and 7 bases at J; junction bases unmatched: 5. The CDR3 consists of 15 residues. The CDR3 DNA reads TGTGCCAGCAGCTCGACTAGCGGGGTTGTCGGGGAGCTGTTTTTT. The encoded protein is CASSSTSGVVGELFF.

This clonotype turned up a few times. This sequence joins TRBV7-2 and TRBJ2-3; 8 bases are a match to TRBD1. CDR1 is SGHTA and CDR2 is FQGNSA in the germline V gene. Losses at the gene ends were 5 bases for V and 6 bases for J; bases not matched to a gene: 10. This CDR3 has 15 amino acids. The CDR3 reads CASSLIDRGGDTQYF. The CDR3 nucleotides are TGTGCCAGCAGCCTTATCGACAGGGGCGGGGATACGCAGTATTTT.